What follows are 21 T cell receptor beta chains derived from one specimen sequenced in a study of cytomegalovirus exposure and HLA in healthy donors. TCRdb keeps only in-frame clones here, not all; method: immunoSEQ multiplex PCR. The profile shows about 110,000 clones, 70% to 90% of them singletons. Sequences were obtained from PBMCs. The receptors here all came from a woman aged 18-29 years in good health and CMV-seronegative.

The DNA for the CDR3 is TGTGCCAGCAGCCACGGGACAGGCGATGGCTACACCTTC. Translating gives CASSHGTGDGYTF. V and J are TRBV13 and TRBJ1-2; TRBD1 matches at 8 bases. V lost 5 bases and J lost 6; bases outside the gene matches: 5. The CDR3 loop spans 13 amino acids. From germline, CDR1 is PRHDT and CDR2 FYEKMQ (reference sequence).

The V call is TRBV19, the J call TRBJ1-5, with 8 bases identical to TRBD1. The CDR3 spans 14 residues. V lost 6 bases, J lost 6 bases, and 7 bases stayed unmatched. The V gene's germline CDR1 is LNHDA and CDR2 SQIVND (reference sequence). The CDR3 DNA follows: TGTGCCAGTAGGGACAGGGTAATGGGTCAGCCCCAGCATTTT. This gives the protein CASRDRVMGQPQHF.

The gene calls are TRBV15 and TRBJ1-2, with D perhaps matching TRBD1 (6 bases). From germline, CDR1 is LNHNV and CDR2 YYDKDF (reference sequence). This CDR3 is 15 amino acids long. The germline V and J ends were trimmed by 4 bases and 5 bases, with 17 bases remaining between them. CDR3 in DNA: TGTGCCACCAGCACAGGAGCTGGACAGCCATATGGCTACACCTTC. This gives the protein CATSTGAGQPYGYTF.

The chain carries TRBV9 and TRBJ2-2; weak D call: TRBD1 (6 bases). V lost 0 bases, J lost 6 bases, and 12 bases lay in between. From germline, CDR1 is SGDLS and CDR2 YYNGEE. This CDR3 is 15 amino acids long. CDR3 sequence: CASSVGTVAAGELFF. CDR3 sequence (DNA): TGTGCCAGCAGCGTAGGGACAGTTGCCGCCGGGGAGCTGTTTTTT. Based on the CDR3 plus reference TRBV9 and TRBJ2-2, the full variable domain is DSGVTQTPKHLITATGQRVTLRCSPRSGDLSVYWYQQSLDQGLQFLIQYYNGEERAKGNILERFSAQQFPDLHSELNLSSLELGDSALYFCASSVGTVAAGELFFGEGSRLTVL.

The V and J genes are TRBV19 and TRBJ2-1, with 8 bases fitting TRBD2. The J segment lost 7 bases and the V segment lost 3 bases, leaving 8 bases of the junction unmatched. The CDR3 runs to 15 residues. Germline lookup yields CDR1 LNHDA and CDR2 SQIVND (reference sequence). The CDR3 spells CASSISGVVRNEQFF. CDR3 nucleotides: TGTGCCAGTAGTATTAGCGGGGTGGTACGGAATGAGCAGTTCTTC.

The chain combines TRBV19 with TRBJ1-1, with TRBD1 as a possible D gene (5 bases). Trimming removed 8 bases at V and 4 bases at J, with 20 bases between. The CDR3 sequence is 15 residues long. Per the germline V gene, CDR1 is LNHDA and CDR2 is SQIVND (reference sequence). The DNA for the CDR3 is TGTGCCAGTTCCTCGGGGTGGAGGGGAGGCACTGAAGCTTTCTTT. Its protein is CASSSGWRGGTEAFF.

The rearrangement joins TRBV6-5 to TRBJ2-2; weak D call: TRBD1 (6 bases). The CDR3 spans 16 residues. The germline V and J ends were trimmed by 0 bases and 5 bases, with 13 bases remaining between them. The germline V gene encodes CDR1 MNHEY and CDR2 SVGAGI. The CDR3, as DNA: TGTGCCAGCAGTTACTCTCCAGGGGCGAGGACCGGGGAGCTGTTTTTT. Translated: CASSYSPGARTGELFF.

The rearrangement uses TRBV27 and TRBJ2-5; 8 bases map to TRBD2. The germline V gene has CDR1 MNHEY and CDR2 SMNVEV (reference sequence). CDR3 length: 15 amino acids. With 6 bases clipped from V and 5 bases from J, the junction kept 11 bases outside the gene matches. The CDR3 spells CASSPLGREGETQYF. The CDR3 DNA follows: TGTGCCAGCAGCCCCTTGGGCCGGGAGGGGGAGACCCAGTACTTC.

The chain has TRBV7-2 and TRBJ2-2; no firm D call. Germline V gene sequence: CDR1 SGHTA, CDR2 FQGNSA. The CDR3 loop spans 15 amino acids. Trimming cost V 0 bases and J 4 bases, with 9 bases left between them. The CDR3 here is CASSLAGTATGELFF. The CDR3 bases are TGTGCCAGCAGCTTAGCGGGCACAGCCACCGGGGAGCTGTTTTTT. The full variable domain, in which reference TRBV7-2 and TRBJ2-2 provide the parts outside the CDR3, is GAGVSQSPSNKVTEKGKDVELRCDPISGHTALYWYRQSLGQGLEFLIYFQGNSAPDKSGLPSDRFSAERTGGSVSTLTIQRTQQEDSAVYLCASSLAGTATGELFFGEGSRLTVL.

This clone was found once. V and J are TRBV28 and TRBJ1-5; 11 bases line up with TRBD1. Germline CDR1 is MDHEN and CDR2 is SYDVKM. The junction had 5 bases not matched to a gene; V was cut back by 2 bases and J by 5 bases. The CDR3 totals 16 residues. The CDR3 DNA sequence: TGTGCCAGCAGTTTAGTGGACAGGGGGCCTTATCAGCCCCAGCATTTT. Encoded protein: CASSLVDRGPYQPQHF.

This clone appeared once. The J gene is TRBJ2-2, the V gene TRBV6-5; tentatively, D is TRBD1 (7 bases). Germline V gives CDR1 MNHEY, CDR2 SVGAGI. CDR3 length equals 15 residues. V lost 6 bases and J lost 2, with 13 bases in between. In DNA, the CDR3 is TGTGCCAGCAGAATGACAGGGACTAACACCGGGGAGCTGTTTTTT. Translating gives CASRMTGTNTGELFF.

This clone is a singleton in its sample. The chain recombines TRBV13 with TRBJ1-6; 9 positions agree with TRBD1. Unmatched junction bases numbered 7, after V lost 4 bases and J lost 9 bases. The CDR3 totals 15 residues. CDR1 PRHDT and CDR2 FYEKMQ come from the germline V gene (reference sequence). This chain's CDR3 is CASSSYRGQGSPLHF. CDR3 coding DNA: TGTGCCAGCAGCTCTTACAGGGGGCAAGGTTCACCCCTCCACTTT.

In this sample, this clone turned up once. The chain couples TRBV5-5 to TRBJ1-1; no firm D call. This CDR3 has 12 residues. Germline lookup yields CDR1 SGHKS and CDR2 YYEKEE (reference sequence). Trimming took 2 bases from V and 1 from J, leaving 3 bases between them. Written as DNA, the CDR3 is TGTGCCAGCAGCTTACAGAACACTGAAGCTTTCTTT. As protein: CASSLQNTEAFF. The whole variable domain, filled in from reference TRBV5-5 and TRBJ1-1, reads DAGVTQSPTHLIKTRGQQVTLRCSPISGHKSVSWYQQVLGQGPQFIFQYYEKEERGRGNFPDRFSARQFPNYSSELNVNALLLGDSALYLCASSLQNTEAFFGQGTRLTVV.

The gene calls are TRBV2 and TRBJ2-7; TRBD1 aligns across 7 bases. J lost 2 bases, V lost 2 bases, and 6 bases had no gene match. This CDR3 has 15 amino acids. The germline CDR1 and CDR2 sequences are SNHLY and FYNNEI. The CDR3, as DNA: TGTGCCAGCAGTGAAACCCAGGGGGAGCCCTACGAGCAGTACTTC. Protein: CASSETQGEPYEQYF.

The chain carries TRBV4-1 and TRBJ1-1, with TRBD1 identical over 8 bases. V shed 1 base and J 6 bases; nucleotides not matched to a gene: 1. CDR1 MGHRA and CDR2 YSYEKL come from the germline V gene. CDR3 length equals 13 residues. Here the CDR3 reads CASSQAGGAEAFF. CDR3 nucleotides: TGCGCCAGCAGCCAAGCAGGGGGCGCTGAAGCTTTCTTT.

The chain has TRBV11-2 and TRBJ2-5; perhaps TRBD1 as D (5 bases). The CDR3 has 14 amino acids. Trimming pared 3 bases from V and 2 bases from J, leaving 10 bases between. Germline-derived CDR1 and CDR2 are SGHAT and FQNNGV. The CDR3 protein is CASSFTRGQETQYF. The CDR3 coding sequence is TGTGCCAGCAGCTTTACAAGGGGACAAGAGACCCAGTACTTC. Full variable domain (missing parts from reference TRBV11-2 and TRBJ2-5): EAGVAQSPRYKIIEKRQSVAFWCNPISGHATLYWYQQILGQGPKLLIQFQNNGVVDDSQLPKDRFSAERLKGVDSTLKIQPAKLEDSAVYLCASSFTRGQETQYFGPGTRLLVL.

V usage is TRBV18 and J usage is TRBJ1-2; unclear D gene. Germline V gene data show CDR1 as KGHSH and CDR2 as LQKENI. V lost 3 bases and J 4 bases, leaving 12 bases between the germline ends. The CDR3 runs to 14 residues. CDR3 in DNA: TGTGCCAGCTCACCCAGTGAATTTCTCTATGGCTACACCTTC. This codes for CASSPSEFLYGYTF.

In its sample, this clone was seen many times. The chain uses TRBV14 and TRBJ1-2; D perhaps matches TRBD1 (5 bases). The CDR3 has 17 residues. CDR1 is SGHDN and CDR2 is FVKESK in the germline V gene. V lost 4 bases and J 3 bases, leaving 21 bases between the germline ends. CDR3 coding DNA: TGTGCCAGCAGCCCTACCCCCCCGACAGCCTGGTACTATGGCTACACCTTC. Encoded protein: CASSPTPPTAWYYGYTF.

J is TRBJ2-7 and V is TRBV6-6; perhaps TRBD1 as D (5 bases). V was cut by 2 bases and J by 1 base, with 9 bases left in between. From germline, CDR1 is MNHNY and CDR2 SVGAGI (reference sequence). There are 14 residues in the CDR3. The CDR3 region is CASSYATASYEQYF. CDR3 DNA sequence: TGTGCCAGCAGTTACGCGACAGCTTCCTACGAGCAGTACTTC.

CDR3 residues: CASILSWRGGADTQYF. As DNA, the CDR3 is TGTGCCAGCATCCTTAGTTGGAGGGGAGGGGCAGATACGCAGTATTTT. The V and J genes are TRBV27 and TRBJ2-3, with 7 bases aligning to TRBD2. This CDR3 is 16 amino acids long. Per germline, CDR1 MNHEY and CDR2 SMNVEV (reference sequence). With V trimmed by 7 bases and J by 4 bases, 14 bases remained unmatched.

The CDR3 DNA sequence: TGTGCCAGCAGTTTATTCACTGAGGTCCCTTACGAGCAGTACTTC. Protein sequence: CASSLFTEVPYEQYF. This rearrangement joins TRBV28 to TRBJ2-7; no definite D call. This CDR3 spans 15 amino acids. CDR1 MDHEN and CDR2 SYDVKM come from the germline V gene. V was shortened by 1 base and J by 4 bases, with 14 bases between the two germline ends.